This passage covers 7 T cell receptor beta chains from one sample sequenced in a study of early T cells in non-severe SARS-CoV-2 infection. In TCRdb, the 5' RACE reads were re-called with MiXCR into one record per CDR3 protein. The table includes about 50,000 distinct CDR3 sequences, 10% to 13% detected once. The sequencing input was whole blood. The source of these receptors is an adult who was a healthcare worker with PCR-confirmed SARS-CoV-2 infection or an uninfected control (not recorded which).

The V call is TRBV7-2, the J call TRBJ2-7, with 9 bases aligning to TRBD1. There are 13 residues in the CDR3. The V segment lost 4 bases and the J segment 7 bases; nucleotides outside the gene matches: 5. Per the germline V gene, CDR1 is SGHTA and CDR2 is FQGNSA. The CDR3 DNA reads TGTGCCAGCAGCTCCGACAGGGGGTGGGAGCAGTACTTC. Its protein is CASSSDRGWEQYF.

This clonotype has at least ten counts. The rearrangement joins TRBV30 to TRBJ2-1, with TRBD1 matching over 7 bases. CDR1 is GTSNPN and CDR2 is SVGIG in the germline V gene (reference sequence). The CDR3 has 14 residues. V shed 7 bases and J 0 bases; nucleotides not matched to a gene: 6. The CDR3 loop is CAFLRQGSYNEQFF. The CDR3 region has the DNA TGTGCCTTCCTCCGACAGGGCTCCTACAATGAGCAGTTCTTC.

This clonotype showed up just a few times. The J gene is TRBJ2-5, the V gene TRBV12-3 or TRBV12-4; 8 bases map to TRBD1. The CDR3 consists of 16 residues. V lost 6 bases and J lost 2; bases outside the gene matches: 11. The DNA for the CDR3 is TGTGCCAGCAGCTCCGCCCTCGGACAGGGACAAGAGACCCAGTACTTC. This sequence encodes CASSSALGQGQETQYF.

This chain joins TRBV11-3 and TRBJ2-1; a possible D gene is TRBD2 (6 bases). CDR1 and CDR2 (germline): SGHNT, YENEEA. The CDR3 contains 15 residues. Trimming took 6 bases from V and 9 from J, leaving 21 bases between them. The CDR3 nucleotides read TGTGCCAGCAGGGACGGGAGTGGGCTAGGCGGTGAGCAGTTCTTC. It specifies CASRDGSGLGGEQFF.

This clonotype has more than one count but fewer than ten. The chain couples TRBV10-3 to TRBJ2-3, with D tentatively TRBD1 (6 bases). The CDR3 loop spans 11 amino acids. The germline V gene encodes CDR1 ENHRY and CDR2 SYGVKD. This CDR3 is CAAGGTDTQYF. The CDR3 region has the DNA TGTGCAGCAGGGGGCACAGATACGCAGTATTTT.

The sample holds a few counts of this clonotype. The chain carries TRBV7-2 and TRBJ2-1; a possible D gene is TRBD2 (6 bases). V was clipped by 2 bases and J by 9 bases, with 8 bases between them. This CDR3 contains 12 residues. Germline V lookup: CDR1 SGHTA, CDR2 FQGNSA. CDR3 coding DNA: TGTGCCAGCAGCTTAAGGAGGGGTGAGCAGTTCTTC. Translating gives CASSLRRGEQFF.

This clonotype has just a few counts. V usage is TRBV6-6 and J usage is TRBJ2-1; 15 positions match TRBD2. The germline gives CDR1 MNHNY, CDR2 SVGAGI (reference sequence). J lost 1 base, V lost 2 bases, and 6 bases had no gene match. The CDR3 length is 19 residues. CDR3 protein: CASSYLGTSGRKSYNEQFF. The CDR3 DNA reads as TGTGCCAGCAGTTACCTCGGGACTAGCGGGAGGAAATCCTACAATGAGCAGTTCTTC.